The entry that follows covers one T cell receptor (beta chain) sequence. The antigen remains undetermined. Sequencing libraries made from TCR beta cDNA carried unique molecular identifiers. TCRdb processed the PCR reads anew with MiXCR; each CDR3 protein has one entry. This table has about 460,000 distinct CDR3 sequences, 45% appearing once. CDR1 is DFQATT and CDR2 is SNEGSKA in the germline V gene (reference sequence). CDR3 length: 17 residues. V was clipped by 3 bases and J by 2 bases; unmatched bases: 11. The data were taken from a study of post-analysis software for immune sequencing data. The study, taken as a whole, reports: Roughly 5 TRBV segments occurring more often in patients than controls included TRBV5-6, TRBV5-1 and TRBV20-1.

Material: blood. The V gene is TRBV20-1, the J gene TRBJ2-1; TRBD2 matches at 9 bases. The sequence came from a girl aged 5-17 years with multiple sclerosis. CDR3 DNA sequence: TGCAGTGCTAGTTTGGCGGGAGGGGACGGCGCCTACAATGAGCAGTTCTTC. It yields the protein CSASLAGGDGAYNEQFF.